The 20 T cell receptor beta chains in this list originate from one sample, sequenced in a study of blood T cell repertoires in COVID-19. Measured with immunoSEQ multiplex PCR; TCRdb has only the in-frame clones, and not every one. The top ten clones hold 0.8% to 0.9% of a sample with more than 300,000 clones, approximately 90% of them seen once. Sequencing was carried out using PBMCs or T cells enriched from blood (not recorded which). All receptors come from a woman aged 40 to 49 who had been exposed to COVID-19.

Only one count was recorded for this clone. This rearrangement joins TRBV5-4 to TRBJ2-5; 8 nucleotides agree with TRBD2. Trimming at V came to 2 bases and at J to 1 base, leaving 4 bases not matched to a gene. This CDR3 is built from 15 residues. Germline V gene data show CDR1 as SGHNT and CDR2 as YYREEE (reference sequence). CDR3 amino acids: CASSFWRGVQETQYF. The CDR3 DNA follows: TGTGCCAGCAGCTTTTGGCGGGGGGTCCAAGAGACCCAGTACTTC.

The chain is built from TRBV10-3 and TRBJ1-2, with TRBD1 identical over 7 bases. The CDR3 spans 17 residues. The V gene's germline CDR1 is ENHRY and CDR2 SYGVKD. The V and J ends lost 1 base and 0 bases, in that order; junction bases with no gene match: 8. The DNA for the CDR3 is TGTGCCATCAGTGAGTGGCAGGGGGGAGCGTCTAACTATGGCTACACCTTC. This sequence encodes CAISEWQGGASNYGYTF.

The DNA for the CDR3 is TGTGCCAGTAAGTTAGAGACAGGCTCCTACAATGAGCAGTTCTTC. This encodes CASKLETGSYNEQFF. V usage is TRBV19 and J usage is TRBJ2-1; D might be TRBD1 (6 bases). The CDR3 is 15 residues long. Trimming left V 7 bases short and J 0 bases short, with 13 bases between. Per the germline V gene, CDR1 is LNHDA and CDR2 is SQIVND (reference sequence).

The CDR3 sequence is CASSSAGRGQTQYF. CDR3 in DNA: TGTGCCAGCAGCTCGGCAGGGAGGGGACAGACCCAGTACTTC. The chain uses TRBV5-8 and TRBJ2-5; 7 bases line up with TRBD2. CDR1 is SGHTS and CDR2 is YDEGEE in the germline V gene. CDR3 length equals 14 residues. After removal of 3 bases from V and 6 bases from J, the junction contained 8 bases not matched to a gene.

The rearrangement joins TRBV27 to TRBJ1-1, with D tentatively TRBD1 (6 bases). V was shortened by 0 bases and J by 0 bases, with 20 bases between the two germline ends. The CDR3 is 19 residues long. Germline-derived CDR1 and CDR2 are MNHEY and SMNVEV (reference sequence). CDR3: CASSLSGQPIRQMNTEAFF. The CDR3 DNA reads TGTGCCAGCAGTTTATCTGGACAGCCGATAAGACAAATGAACACTGAAGCTTTCTTT.

The V and J genes are TRBV30 and TRBJ1-2, with TRBD1 identical over 8 bases. J was trimmed by 4 bases and V by 1 base; bases with no gene match: 2. Germline assignment: CDR1 GTSNPN and CDR2 SVGIG (reference sequence). The CDR3 sequence is 13 residues long. CDR3 sequence (DNA): TGTGCCTGGAGTGCAACAGGGGGCTATGGCTACACCTTC. This codes for CAWSATGGYGYTF.

The chain employs TRBV3-1 (or the pseudogene TRBV3-2) and TRBJ1-2; D is possibly TRBD1 (6 bases). CDR3 length: 15 amino acids. V was trimmed by 1 base and J by 5 bases, leaving 14 bases between them. Germline lookup yields CDR1 LGHDT and CDR2 YNNKEL (reference sequence). The CDR3 region has the DNA TGTGCCAGCAGCCAAGCGCAGACAGGACGATATGGCTACACCTTC. Its protein product is CASSQAQTGRYGYTF.

The V and J genes are TRBV24-1 and TRBJ1-2, with a possible D match to TRBD1 (6 bases). Germline CDR1 and CDR2: KGHDR and SFDVKD. This CDR3 is 15 amino acids long. The ends were cut back, 1 base at V and 4 bases at J, with 12 bases in the middle. The CDR3 spells CATSDLRGSTYGYTF. In nucleotides, the CDR3 is TGTGCCACCAGTGATTTAAGGGGGTCAACCTATGGCTACACCTTC.

The rearrangement joins TRBV7-5 to TRBJ1-3; the D segment call TRBD1 is taken from the table without a DNA check. TRBV7-5 is a pseudogene locus. The CDR3 contains 16 residues. CDR3 residues: CVRSLVDRGPARGIYF. The CDR3 bases are TGTGTCAGAAGCTTAGTCGACAGGGGTCCCGCCCGCGGGATATATTTT.

V is TRBV3-1 (or the pseudogene TRBV3-2) and J is TRBJ1-6; unclear D gene. Germline CDR1 LGHDT, CDR2 YNNKEL (reference sequence). The V end lost 1 base, the J end lost 12 bases, and 16 bases lay between the germline ends. The CDR3 is 15 residues long. Here the CDR3 reads CASSQGSRPPRPLHF. As DNA, the CDR3 is TGTGCCAGCAGCCAAGGGTCAAGGCCCCCTAGACCCCTCCACTTT.

The chain has TRBV7-3 and TRBJ1-1; 7 bases line up with TRBD1. V dropped 1 base and J dropped 5; count of bases not matched to a gene: 16. The CDR3 contains 18 residues. Per germline, CDR1 SGHTA and CDR2 FQGTGA. CDR3 sequence (DNA): TGTGCCAGCAGCTTAAGGGCCCTGGGGCAGGGGGTGTCTACTGAAGCTTTCTTT. This gives the protein CASSLRALGQGVSTEAFF. Filled out from reference TRBV7-3 and TRBJ1-1, the complete variable domain reads GAGVSQTPSNKVTEKGKYVELRCDPISGHTALYWYRQSLGQGPEFLIYFQGTGAADDSGLPNDRFFAVRPEGSVSTLKIQRTERGDSAVYLCASSLRALGQGVSTEAFFGQGTRLTVV.

The chain recombines TRBV2 with TRBJ1-5; D uncertain. The CDR3 loop spans 13 amino acids. CDR1 and CDR2 (germline): SNHLY, FYNNEI. V was shortened by 5 bases and J by 3 bases, with 8 bases between the two germline ends. The CDR3 spells CASSLGDNQPQHF. CDR3 nucleotide sequence: TGTGCCAGCAGTCTCGGGGACAATCAGCCCCAGCATTTT.

This clone appeared a single time. V and J are TRBV6-2 or TRBV6-3 and TRBJ2-2; D is perhaps TRBD2 (5 bases). Germline CDR1 reads MNHEY; CDR2 reads SVGEGT. Trimming removed 6 bases from V and 7 bases from J, with 12 bases in between. This CDR3 is 13 amino acids long. The CDR3 region is CASSKSGIGELFF. DNA for the CDR3: TGTGCCAGCAGCAAATCCGGGATCGGGGAGCTGTTTTTT.

The chain uses TRBV5-5 and TRBJ1-5; 9 bases align to TRBD1. Per germline, CDR1 SGHKS and CDR2 YYEKEE (reference sequence). The V segment lost 4 bases and the J segment 7 bases; nucleotides outside the gene matches: 9. The CDR3 totals 15 residues. CDR3 nucleotide sequence: TGTGCCAGCAGCCCGGGGACAGGGTCTTTCCAGCCCCAGCATTTT. Its protein is CASSPGTGSFQPQHF.

In DNA, the CDR3 is TGTGCCAGCAGCCCTCTTCCCGATACGCAGTATTTT. This sequence encodes CASSPLPDTQYF. The chain links TRBV9 to TRBJ2-3, with D uncertain. Trimming left V 4 bases short and J 6 bases short, with 9 bases between. The CDR3 extends over 12 amino acids. CDR1 and CDR2 from the germline V gene are SGDLS and YYNGEE.

The V call is TRBV3-1 (or the pseudogene TRBV3-2), the J call TRBJ1-2; possible D gene TRBD1, 5 bases. Trimming stripped 4 bases from V and 1 base from J, with 10 bases between. Germline-derived CDR1 and CDR2 are LGHDT and YNNKEL (reference sequence). The CDR3 sequence is 14 residues long. The DNA for the CDR3 is TGTGCCAGCAGCCTTCTCCAGGGTAACTATGGCTACACCTTC. As protein: CASSLLQGNYGYTF.

This clone was counted between two and nine times. The V call is TRBV19, the J call TRBJ2-1; TRBD1 matches 11 bases. This CDR3 region has 16 residues. Germline V lookup: CDR1 LNHDA, CDR2 SQIVND (reference sequence). J was trimmed by 9 bases and V by 7 bases; bases with no gene match: 14. CDR3 sequence reads: CASTRSGTGGYGEQFF. CDR3 in DNA: TGTGCCAGTACCAGATCCGGGACAGGGGGTTATGGTGAGCAGTTCTTC.

This clone was picked up one time. The gene calls are TRBV28 and TRBJ2-7, with 11 bases that match TRBD2. The CDR3 is 15 amino acids. Germline-derived CDR1 and CDR2 are MDHEN and SYDVKM. With V trimmed by 5 bases and J by 2 bases, 5 bases remained unmatched. The CDR3 DNA reads TGTGCCAGCAGTCTAGGGACTAGCGGAACCTACGAGCAGTACTTC. Encoded protein: CASSLGTSGTYEQYF.

This clone was detected once. This chain links TRBV11-3 with TRBJ2-7, with 7 bases that match TRBD1. Germline-derived CDR1 and CDR2 are SGHNT and YENEEA. CDR3 length equals 15 residues. V was pared by 5 bases and J by 3 bases, with 10 bases of the junction left unmatched. In DNA, the CDR3 is TGTGCCAGCAGCGCCCGGGACAGTGGTGACTACGAGCAGTACTTC. Translation: CASSARDSGDYEQYF.

The chain uses TRBV6-5 and TRBJ2-2; a possible D gene is TRBD2 (5 bases). Between the trimmed V and J ends, which lost 6 bases and 3 bases, there was a span of 11 bases. This CDR3 comprises 14 residues. Germline CDR1 MNHEY, CDR2 SVGAGI. CDR3 nucleotide sequence: TGTGCCAGCAGGAACAGCGGCGACACCGGGGAGCTGTTTTTT. Protein: CASRNSGDTGELFF.